This entry lists 26 T cell receptor beta chains sequenced from one sample in a study of blood T cell repertoires in COVID-19 (dated by TCRdb to the early 2020s). The library was obtained by the immunoSEQ multiplex PCR assay. TCRdb retrieved this table from immuneACCESS and kept in-frame rearrangements only. Not all clones are present; in checked studies, unresolved V genes account for under half, and no reason is known for the remainder. The sample has fewer than 250,000 clones on record, roughly 90% of them singletons. The biggest ten clones account for around 2.9% of the sample. The sequenced sample consisted of peripheral blood. Receptors originate from a woman aged 55-70 years with acute or convalescent COVID-19.

This rearrangement joins TRBV5-8 to TRBJ2-5; 13 bases align to TRBD2. Unmatched junction bases numbered 4, after V lost 4 bases and J lost 1 base. The germline V gene encodes CDR1 SGHTS and CDR2 YDEGEE. The CDR3 covers 16 residues. In DNA form, the CDR3 reads TGTGCCAGCAGCCAGGGACTAGCGGGACTCCAAGAGACCCAGTACTTC. Its translation: CASSQGLAGLQETQYF.

The rearrangement links TRBV5-1 to TRBJ1-4; unclear D gene. With 4 bases removed from V and 5 bases from J, the gap between germline ends came to 9 bases. This CDR3 comprises 13 residues. Germline-derived CDR1 and CDR2 are SGHRS and YFSETQ. DNA for the CDR3: TGCGCCAGCAGCCCTTCGGGGAATGAAAAACTGTTTTTT. As protein: CASSPSGNEKLFF.

In DNA, the CDR3 is TGTGCCAGCAGTTACTCGGACGGGACTGGTGAAAAACTGTTTTTT. Its translation: CASSYSDGTGEKLFF. The gene calls are TRBV6-5 and TRBJ1-4, with TRBD1 as a possible D gene (5 bases). V was shortened by 0 bases and J by 7 bases, with 12 bases between the two germline ends. The CDR3 is 15 amino acids. The germline V gene encodes CDR1 MNHEY and CDR2 SVGAGI.

The chain uses TRBV6-1 and TRBJ2-2, with no clear D. V was pared by 1 base and J by 1 base, with 4 bases between. Germline assignment: CDR1 MNHNS and CDR2 SASEGT. The CDR3 is made up of 14 amino acids. The CDR3 loop is CASSEGLNTGELFF. CDR3 DNA: TGTGCCAGCAGTGAAGGACTGAACACCGGGGAGCTGTTTTTT.

The V gene is TRBV27, the J gene TRBJ1-2, with 7 bases aligning to TRBD1. Germline CDR1 is MNHEY and CDR2 is SMNVEV (reference sequence). The trim removed 6 bases at V and 3 bases at J, leaving 7 bases unmatched. The CDR3 has 14 residues. The CDR3 coding sequence is TGTGCCAGCAGCGAAGGGGGCGCGTACTATGGCTACACCTTC. Its protein product is CASSEGGAYYGYTF.

This rearrangement joins TRBV5-4 to TRBJ2-7; D may be TRBD2 (6 bases). Trimming took off 4 bases at V and 3 bases at J, with 14 bases between the two ends. The V gene's germline CDR1 is SGHNT and CDR2 YYREEE (reference sequence). The CDR3 consists of 14 residues. The DNA for the CDR3 is TGTGCCAGCAGCCCGACTAGTCGTGTCTACGAGCAGTACTTC. Its translation is CASSPTSRVYEQYF.

The J gene is TRBJ1-1, the V gene TRBV30; TRBD1 matches at 7 bases. CDR3 length: 15 residues. V shed 1 base, J shed 5 bases, and the junction held 10 bases outside the gene matches. Germline CDR1 and CDR2: GTSNPN and SVGIG (reference sequence). DNA of the CDR3: TGTGCCTGGAGTGATCTCTCACAGGGGTGGACTGAAGCTTTCTTT. Protein product: CAWSDLSQGWTEAFF.

This chain connects TRBV9 to TRBJ2-2, with TRBD1 identical over 8 bases. The V segment lost 0 bases and the J segment 0 bases; nucleotides outside the gene matches: 7. In germline, CDR1 is SGDLS, CDR2 YYNGEE. The CDR3 runs to 18 residues. In nucleotides, the CDR3 is TGTGCCAGCAGCGTAGATCAGCCAGGGGGCACGAACACCGGGGAGCTGTTTTTT. It specifies CASSVDQPGGTNTGELFF. The full variable domain, completed using reference TRBV9 and TRBJ2-2, is DSGVTQTPKHLITATGQRVTLRCSPRSGDLSVYWYQQSLDQGLQFLIQYYNGEERAKGNILERFSAQQFPDLHSELNLSSLELGDSALYFCASSVDQPGGTNTGELFFGEGSRLTVL.

The chain couples TRBV6-4 to TRBJ2-1, with no clear D. The CDR3 totals 10 residues. The V and J ends lost 8 bases and 11 bases respectively, with 10 bases between them. CDR1 and CDR2 from the germline V gene are MRHNA and SNTAGT. CDR3: CASCGPQQFF. The CDR3 DNA sequence: TGTGCCAGCTGCGGCCCCCAGCAGTTCTTC.

This chain's CDR3 is CASRSNRSSYNEQFF. Here the CDR3 DNA reads TGTGCCAGCAGATCAAACAGGAGCTCCTACAATGAGCAGTTCTTC. This chain joins TRBV3-1 (or the pseudogene TRBV3-2) and TRBJ2-1; weak D call: TRBD1 (5 bases). Germline loops: CDR1 LGHDT, CDR2 YNNKEL (reference sequence). CDR3 length: 15 residues. V was trimmed by 6 bases and J by 0 bases, leaving 12 bases between them.

J is TRBJ1-5 and V is TRBV3-1 (or the pseudogene TRBV3-2), with unresolved D. The CDR3 consists of 15 residues. Per the germline V gene, CDR1 is LGHDT and CDR2 is YNNKEL (reference sequence). Trimming removed 0 bases at V and 4 bases at J, with 10 bases between. CDR3 region: CASSQEAGLNQPQHF. CDR3 sequence (DNA): TGTGCCAGCAGCCAAGAAGCGGGTTTGAATCAGCCCCAGCATTTT.

This clone was counted once. The rearrangement links TRBV6-2 or TRBV6-3 to TRBJ1-6; D remains unclear. CDR1 is MNHEY, CDR2 SVGEGT, per germline. The CDR3 runs to 13 residues. The germline V and J ends were trimmed by 2 bases and 7 bases, with 6 bases remaining between them. CDR3 in amino acids: CASSYDGNSPLHF. The CDR3 nucleotides are TGTGCCAGCAGTTACGACGGGAATTCACCCCTCCACTTT.

The chain couples TRBV19 to TRBJ2-1; D is possibly TRBD2 (5 bases). Germline loops: CDR1 LNHDA, CDR2 SQIVND (reference sequence). CDR3 length equals 12 residues. V was clipped by 10 bases and J by 5 bases, with 12 bases between them. The CDR3 DNA is TGTGCCACCCGGACTGCAAACAATGAGCAGTTCTTC. It encodes CATRTANNEQFF.

The rearrangement uses TRBV29-1 and TRBJ2-5; D is uncertain. Trimming took off 4 bases at V and 2 bases at J, with 11 bases between the two ends. Germline CDR1 SQVTM, CDR2 ANQGSEA. The CDR3 spans 13 residues. CDR3 bases: TGCAGCGTTGTTAATACGCTACAAGAGACCCAGTACTTC. This codes for CSVVNTLQETQYF. Complete variable domain (other parts from reference TRBV29-1 and TRBJ2-5): SAVISQKPSRDICQRGTSLTIQCQVDSQVTMMFWYRQQPGQSLTLIATANQGSEATYESGFVIDKFPISRPNLTFSTLTVSNMSPEDSSIYLCSVVNTLQETQYFGPGTRLLVL.

The chain links TRBV19 to TRBJ2-2; 8 nucleotides agree with TRBD1. The germline V gene has CDR1 LNHDA and CDR2 SQIVND (reference sequence). J was trimmed by 4 bases and V by 4 bases; bases with no gene match: 2. CDR3 length: 14 amino acids. The CDR3 nucleotides read TGTGCCAGTAGTACGGGACAGGCCACCGGGGAGCTGTTTTTT. Amino acids: CASSTGQATGELFF.

V usage is TRBV13 and J usage is TRBJ2-3; D is perhaps TRBD1 (6 bases). The CDR3 runs 14 residues. Germline V gene data show CDR1 as PRHDT and CDR2 as FYEKMQ (reference sequence). Trimming cost V 4 bases and J 0 bases, with 8 bases left between them. This chain's CDR3 is CASSYTGSTDTQYF. The CDR3 DNA is TGTGCCAGCAGCTATACAGGGAGCACAGATACGCAGTATTTT. The variable domain in full, completed from reference TRBV13 and TRBJ2-3, reads AAGVIQSPRHLIKEKRETATLKCYPIPRHDTVYWYQQGPGQDPQFLISFYEKMQSDKGSIPDRFSAQQFSDYHSELNMSSLELGDSALYFCASSYTGSTDTQYFGPGTRLTVL.

The count of this clone is one. In DNA form, the CDR3 reads TGTGCCTGGAGGGCCTCTGGAAACACCATATATTTT. It is translated as CAWRASGNTIYF. The gene calls are TRBV30 and TRBJ1-3; no firm D call. Trimming took off 3 bases at V and 0 bases at J, with 3 bases between the two ends. The CDR3 is made up of 12 amino acids. CDR1 GTSNPN and CDR2 SVGIG come from the germline V gene (reference sequence).

This clone has more than one count but fewer than ten. The rearrangement links TRBV6-2 or TRBV6-3 to TRBJ2-1; D may be TRBD2 (6 bases). V was pared by 2 bases and J by 9 bases, with 11 bases between. The CDR3 runs 13 residues. CDR1 and CDR2 from the germline V gene are MNHEY and SVGEGT. The CDR3 nucleotides read TGTGCCAGCAGTTACCTTTGGGGAGGTGAGCAGTTCTTC. Its translation is CASSYLWGGEQFF.

The rearrangement joins TRBV3-1 (or the pseudogene TRBV3-2) to TRBJ1-5, with 9 positions matching TRBD1. The CDR3 runs to 15 residues. V was clipped by 5 bases and J by 2 bases; unmatched bases: 4. CDR1 is LGHDT and CDR2 is YNNKEL in the germline V gene (reference sequence). CDR3 loop: CASSNTGGGNQPQHF. The CDR3 DNA reads as TGTGCCAGCAGCAATACAGGGGGCGGCAATCAGCCCCAGCATTTT.

The rearrangement links TRBV21-1 to TRBJ1-1. TRBV21-1 counts as a pseudogene. The CDR3 has 15 amino acids. The CDR3: CASSTTRRSHTEAFF. The CDR3 region has the DNA TGTGCCAGCAGCACCACTAGAAGGTCCCACACTGAAGCTTTCTTT.

The chain recombines TRBV18 with TRBJ1-2, with 7 bases aligning to TRBD1. Germline loops: CDR1 KGHSH, CDR2 LQKENI. Germline trimming cut 0 bases from V and 5 bases from J; bases unmatched to any gene: 9. The CDR3 has 16 residues. The CDR3 here is CASSPPSQGGRYGYTF. The CDR3 DNA sequence: TGTGCCAGCTCACCACCCTCGCAGGGGGGACGGTATGGCTACACCTTC.

This clone has only a few counts. V gene TRBV9 combines with J gene TRBJ1-3, with TRBD1 as a possible D gene (5 bases). Germline V lookup: CDR1 SGDLS, CDR2 YYNGEE. The CDR3 runs 12 residues. V dropped 0 bases and J dropped 8 bases, with 6 bases sitting between them. The DNA of the CDR3 is TGTGCCAGCAGCGTAGTAGGGGACACCATATATTTT. It specifies CASSVVGDTIYF.

The chain is built from TRBV6-5 and TRBJ1-2; D may be TRBD1 (6 bases). Per germline, CDR1 MNHEY and CDR2 SVGAGI. CDR3 length: 13 amino acids. V lost 6 bases to trimming and J lost 8 bases, with 16 bases between them. CDR3 DNA: TGTGCCAGCAGAAATACAGGGAGATCCGGCTACACCTTC. Translated: CASRNTGRSGYTF.

The chain employs TRBV7-8 and TRBJ2-2; no clear D. The V end lost 6 bases, the J end lost 3 bases, and 5 bases lay between the germline ends. CDR1 and CDR2 (germline): SGHVS, FQNEAQ. The CDR3 contains 12 residues. This CDR3 reads CASSPDTGELFF. The CDR3 bases are TGTGCCAGCAGTCCAGACACCGGGGAGCTGTTTTTT.

This clone was observed once. The chain couples TRBV6-5 to TRBJ1-5, with D possibly TRBD1 on 6 matching bases. Looked up from germline, CDR1 is MNHEY and CDR2 is SVGAGI. There are 15 residues in the CDR3. Trimming removed 8 bases at V and 7 bases at J, with 21 bases between. In DNA, the CDR3 is TGTGCCAGCGTCCGAGGGGAAGGGGGAGTACAGCCCCAGCATTTT. Its protein product is CASVRGEGGVQPQHF.

This clone was observed a few times. This sequence joins TRBV13 and TRBJ2-2; 9 bases line up with TRBD1. V shed 0 bases, J shed 7 bases, and the junction held 6 bases outside the gene matches. Germline V gene sequence: CDR1 PRHDT, CDR2 FYEKMQ (reference sequence). The CDR3 spans 16 residues. The CDR3 here is CASSLGEGQGIGELFF. CDR3 in DNA: TGTGCCAGCAGCTTAGGCGAGGGACAGGGCATCGGGGAGCTGTTTTTT.